This TCR beta chain comes out of a study of a mutant IDH1 vaccine in newly diagnosed glioma. Looking at the study overall: Vaccines were begun 4-6 weeks after radiotherapy alone, or with temozolomide cycles. Treated patients had a mean age of about 40 years and a 62.5% male, approximately 38% female split. Study-wide findings and caveats: Patients mounted vaccine-induced immune responses in roughly 93% of cases.

The CDR3 covers 14 residues. The V gene's germline CDR1 is LNHDA and CDR2 SQIVND (reference sequence). V lost 3 bases to trimming and J lost 6 bases, with 15 bases between them. Some clones are missing from TCRdb's copy, which holds only in-frame ones; the method was immunoSEQ multiplex PCR. The sample records about 66,000 clones, 84% being singletons. Indicated time point: week 11, during vaccination. Each vaccine dose was 300 ug of mutant IDH1 20-mer peptide, with topical imiquimod. The donors had new WHO grade 3 or 4 astrocytomas; these were IDH1-mutant and ATRX-lost. Notes on this clone: Antigen: not known.

This chain joins TRBV19 and TRBJ2-7; maybe TRBD1 (5 bases). The material was PBMCs, obtained from a glioma patient whose treatment included an IDH1 peptide vaccine. The receptor was derived from a man aged 25 to 45 with glioma. The CDR3 protein is CASSISGRRGEQYF. Here the CDR3 DNA reads TGTGCCAGTAGTATTTCAGGGCGAAGGGGCGAGCAGTACTTC.